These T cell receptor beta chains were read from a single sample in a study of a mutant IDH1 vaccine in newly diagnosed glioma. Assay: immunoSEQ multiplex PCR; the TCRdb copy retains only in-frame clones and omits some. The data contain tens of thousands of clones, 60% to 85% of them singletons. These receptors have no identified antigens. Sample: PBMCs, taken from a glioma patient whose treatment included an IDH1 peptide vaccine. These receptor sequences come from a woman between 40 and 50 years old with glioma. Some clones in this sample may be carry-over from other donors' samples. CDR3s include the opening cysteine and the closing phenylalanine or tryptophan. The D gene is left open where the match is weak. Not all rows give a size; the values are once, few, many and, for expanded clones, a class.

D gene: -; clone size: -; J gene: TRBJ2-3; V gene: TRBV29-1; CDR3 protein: CSGKTDTQYF; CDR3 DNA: TGCAGCGGGAAGACAGATACGCAGTATTTT
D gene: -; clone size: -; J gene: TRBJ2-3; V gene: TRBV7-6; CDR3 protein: CASSLAAGRDTQYF; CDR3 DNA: TGTGCCAGCAGCTTAGCGGCCGGGAGAGATACGCAGTATTTT
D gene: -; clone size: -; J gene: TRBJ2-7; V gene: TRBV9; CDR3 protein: CASSVARASYEQYF; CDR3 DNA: TGTGCCAGCAGCGTAGCCAGGGCCTCCTACGAGCAGTACTTC
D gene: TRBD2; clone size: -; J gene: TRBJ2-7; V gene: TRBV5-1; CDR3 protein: CASSFTPGTRRYEQYF; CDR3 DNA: TGCGCCAGCAGCTTTACCCCCGGGACTAGGCGCTACGAGCAGTACTTC
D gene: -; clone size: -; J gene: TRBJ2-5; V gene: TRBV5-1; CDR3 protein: CASSSQETQYF; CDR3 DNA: TGCGCCAGCAGCTCGCAAGAGACCCAGTACTTC
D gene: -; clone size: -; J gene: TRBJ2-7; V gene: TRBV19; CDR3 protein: CASSGGTATYEQYF; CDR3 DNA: TGTGCCAGTAGTGGAGGGACAGCCACCTACGAGCAGTACTTC
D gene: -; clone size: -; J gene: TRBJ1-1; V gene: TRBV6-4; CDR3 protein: CASSRDRNTEAFF; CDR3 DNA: TGTGCCAGCAGCCGCGACAGGAACACTGAAGCTTTCTTT
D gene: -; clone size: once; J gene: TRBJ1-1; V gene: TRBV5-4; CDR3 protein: CASSLGNSEAFF; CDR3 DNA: TGTGCCAGCAGCTTGGGCAACAGTGAAGCTTTCTTT
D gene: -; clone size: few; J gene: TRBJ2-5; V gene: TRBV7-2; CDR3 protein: CASSETKGTQYF; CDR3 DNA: TGTGCCTCCTCTGAAACGAAGGGGACCCAGTACTTC
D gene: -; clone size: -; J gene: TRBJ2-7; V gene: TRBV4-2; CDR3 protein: CASSQSVGGLSYEQYF; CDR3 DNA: TGTGCCAGCAGCCAATCCGTTGGGGGTCTCTCCTACGAGCAGTACTTC
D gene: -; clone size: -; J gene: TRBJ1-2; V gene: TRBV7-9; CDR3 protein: CASSQGTGGYTF; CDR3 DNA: TGTGCCAGCAGTCAGGGGACGGGCGGCTACACCTTC
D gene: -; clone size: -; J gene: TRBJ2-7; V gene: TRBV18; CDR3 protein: CASSLDSLRYF; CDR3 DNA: TGTGCCAGCTCACTGGACAGTCTCCGGTACTTC
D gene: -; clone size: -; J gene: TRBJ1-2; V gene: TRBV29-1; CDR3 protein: CSVEVGGNDGYTF; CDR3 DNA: TGCAGCGTTGAAGTGGGGGGGAACGATGGCTACACCTTC
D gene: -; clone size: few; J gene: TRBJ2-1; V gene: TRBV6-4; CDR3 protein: CASSSVDYNEQFF; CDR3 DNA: TGTGCCAGCAGTTCCGTCGATTACAATGAGCAGTTCTTC
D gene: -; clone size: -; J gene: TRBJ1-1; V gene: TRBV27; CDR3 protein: CASSLAGEGTEAFF; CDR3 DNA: TGTGCCAGCAGTTTAGCGGGCGAGGGAACTGAAGCTTTCTTT
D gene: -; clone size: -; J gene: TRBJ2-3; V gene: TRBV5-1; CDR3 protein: CASSPLVDTDTQYF; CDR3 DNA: TGCGCCAGCAGCCCCCTAGTAGACACAGATACGCAGTATTTT
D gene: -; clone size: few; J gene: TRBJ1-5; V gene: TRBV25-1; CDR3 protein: CASSESGPGQPQHF; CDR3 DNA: TGTGCCAGCAGTGAATCGGGTCCGGGACAGCCCCAGCATTTT
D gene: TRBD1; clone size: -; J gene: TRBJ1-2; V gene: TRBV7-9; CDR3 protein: CASSPTGAANYGYTF; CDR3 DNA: TGTGCCAGCAGCCCCACAGGGGCAGCTAACTATGGCTACACCTTC
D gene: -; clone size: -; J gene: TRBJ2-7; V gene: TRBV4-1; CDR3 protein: CASSRGRDLSSYEQYF; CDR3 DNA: TGCGCCAGCAGCCGCGGCCGGGACCTGAGCTCCTACGAGCAGTACTTC
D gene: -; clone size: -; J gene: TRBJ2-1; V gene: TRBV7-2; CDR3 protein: CASSLGGSAHEQFF; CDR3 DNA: TGTGCCAGCAGCTTAGGGGGATCCGCCCATGAGCAGTTCTTC
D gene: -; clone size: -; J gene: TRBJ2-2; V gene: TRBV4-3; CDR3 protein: CASSHPGEGAPGELFF; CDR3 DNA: TGCGCCAGCAGCCACCCGGGGGAGGGGGCCCCCGGGGAGCTGTTTTTT
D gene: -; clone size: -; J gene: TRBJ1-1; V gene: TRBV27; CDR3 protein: CASSLSGGVEAFF; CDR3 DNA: TGTGCCAGCAGTTTATCCGGGGGTGTTGAAGCTTTCTTT
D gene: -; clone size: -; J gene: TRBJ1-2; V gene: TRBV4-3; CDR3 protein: CASSQDGANGYTF; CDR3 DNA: TGCGCCAGCAGCCAAGATGGGGCGAATGGCTACACCTTC
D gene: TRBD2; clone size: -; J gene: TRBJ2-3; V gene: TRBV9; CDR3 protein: CASDPGGTSGTDTQYF; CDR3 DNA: TGTGCCAGCGACCCTGGGGGGACTAGCGGAACAGATACGCAGTATTTT
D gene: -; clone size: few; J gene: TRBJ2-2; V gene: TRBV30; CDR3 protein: CAWSGPGAGELFF; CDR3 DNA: TGTGCCTGGAGTGGACCGGGGGCCGGGGAGCTGTTTTTT
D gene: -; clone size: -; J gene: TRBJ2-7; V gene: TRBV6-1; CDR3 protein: CASGLIQGIYEQYF; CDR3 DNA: TGTGCCAGCGGGCTAATACAGGGTATCTACGAGCAGTACTTC
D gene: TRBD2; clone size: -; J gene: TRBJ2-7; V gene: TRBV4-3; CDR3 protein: CASSPRTSGPYEQYF; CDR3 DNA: TGCGCCAGCAGCCCTCGGACTAGCGGCCCCTACGAGCAGTACTTC